This TCR beta chain is drawn from a study of cytomegalovirus exposure and HLA in healthy donors. Comment on this clone: Antigen specificity is unknown.

Some clones are missing from TCRdb's copy, which holds only in-frame ones; the method was immunoSEQ multiplex PCR. Of about 72,000 clones listed, about 95% are singletons. V lost 0 bases to trimming and J lost 6 bases, with 17 bases between them. Germline loops: CDR1 SGHTA, CDR2 FQGNSA. The CDR3 is 16 amino acids. Study-level findings and limits: It was reported that the classifier diagnosed cytomegalovirus status with high specificity and sensitivity in both the original and validation cohorts. Usually a TCR sequence was rare, but some public TCRs were found in many donors.

The J gene is TRBJ1-2, the V gene TRBV7-2, with D possibly TRBD1 on 5 matching bases. The receptor's source is a woman aged 18-29 years in good health and CMV-seronegative. Material for sequencing was PBMCs. In DNA form, the CDR3 reads TGTGCCAGCAGCTTAGCCTCCAGGTCGCAGGGCCATGGCTACACCTTC. It yields the protein CASSLASRSQGHGYTF.